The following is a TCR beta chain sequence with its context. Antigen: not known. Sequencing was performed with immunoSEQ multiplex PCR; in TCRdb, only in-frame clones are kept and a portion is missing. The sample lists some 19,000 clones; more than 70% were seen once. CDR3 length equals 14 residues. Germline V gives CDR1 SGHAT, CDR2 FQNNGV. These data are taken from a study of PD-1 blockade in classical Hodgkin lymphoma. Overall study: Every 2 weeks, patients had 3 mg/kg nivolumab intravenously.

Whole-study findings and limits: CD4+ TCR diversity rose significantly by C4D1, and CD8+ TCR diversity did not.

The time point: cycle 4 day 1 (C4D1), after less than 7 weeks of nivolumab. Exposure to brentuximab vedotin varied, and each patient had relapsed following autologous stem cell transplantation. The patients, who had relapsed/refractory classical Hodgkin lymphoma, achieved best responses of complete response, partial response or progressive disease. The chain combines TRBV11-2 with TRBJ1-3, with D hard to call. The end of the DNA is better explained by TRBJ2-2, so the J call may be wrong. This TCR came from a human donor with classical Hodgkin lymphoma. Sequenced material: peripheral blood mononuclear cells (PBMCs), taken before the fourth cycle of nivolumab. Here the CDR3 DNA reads TGTGCCAGCAGCTTGAGATCCTACACCGGGGAGCTGTTTTTT. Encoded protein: CASSLRSYTGELFF.